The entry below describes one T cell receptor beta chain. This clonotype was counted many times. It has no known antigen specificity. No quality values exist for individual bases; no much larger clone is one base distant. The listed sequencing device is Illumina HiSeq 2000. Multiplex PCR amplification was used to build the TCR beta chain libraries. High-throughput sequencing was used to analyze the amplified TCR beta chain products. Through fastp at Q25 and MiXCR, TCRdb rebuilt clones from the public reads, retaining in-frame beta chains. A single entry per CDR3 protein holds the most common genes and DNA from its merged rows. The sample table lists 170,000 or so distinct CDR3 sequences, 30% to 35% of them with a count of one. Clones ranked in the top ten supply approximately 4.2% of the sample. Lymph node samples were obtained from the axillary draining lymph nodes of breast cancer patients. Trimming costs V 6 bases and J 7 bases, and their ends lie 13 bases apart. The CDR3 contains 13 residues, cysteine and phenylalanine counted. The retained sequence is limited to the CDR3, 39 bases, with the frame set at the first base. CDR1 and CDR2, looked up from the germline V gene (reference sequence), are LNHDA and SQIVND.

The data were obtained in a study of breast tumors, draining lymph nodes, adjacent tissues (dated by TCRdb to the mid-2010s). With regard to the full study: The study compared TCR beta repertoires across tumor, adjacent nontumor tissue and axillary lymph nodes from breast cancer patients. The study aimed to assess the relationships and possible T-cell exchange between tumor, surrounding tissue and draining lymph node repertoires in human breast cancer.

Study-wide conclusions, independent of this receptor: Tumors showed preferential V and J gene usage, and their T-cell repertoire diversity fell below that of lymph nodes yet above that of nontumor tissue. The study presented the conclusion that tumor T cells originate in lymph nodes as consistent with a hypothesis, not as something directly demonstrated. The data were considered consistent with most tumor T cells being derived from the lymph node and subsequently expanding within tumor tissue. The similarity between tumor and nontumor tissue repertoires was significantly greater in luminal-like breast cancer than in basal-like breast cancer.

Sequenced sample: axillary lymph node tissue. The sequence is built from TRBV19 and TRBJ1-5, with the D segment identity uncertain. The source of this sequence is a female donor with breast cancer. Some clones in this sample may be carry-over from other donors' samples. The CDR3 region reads CASRQGLDQPQHF. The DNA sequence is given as TGTGCCAGTAGACAAGGGTTGGACCAGCCCCAGCATTTT.